The clone carrying this T cell receptor (beta chain) was counted many times. Its antigen remains unknown. Between the trimmed V and J ends, which lost 3 bases and 9 bases, there was a span of 17 bases. This CDR3 contains 14 residues. From germline, CDR1 is MNHEY and CDR2 SMNVEV (reference sequence). The cDNA came from 5'RACE with 10-nucleotide random UMIs. TCRdb recomputed calls from the 5' RACE reads with MiXCR, one row per CDR3 protein. The sample includes 45,000 to 55,000 distinct CDR3 sequences, 10% to 13% seen only once; the top ten take 21%. The sample is drawn from a study of neurological immune-mediated disorders. Unsorted libraries were generated from 2 million PBMCs held at -80 degrees C. Study outcomes and limitations: CDR3 amino acid sequences of expanded clones were not shared across subjects, a result suggesting private repertoires in all groups. The greatest degree of TCR clonal expansion was observed in HTLV-1-associated myelopathy, with the lowest in multiple sclerosis, below that of healthy controls.

This clonotype originated in a woman aged 40 to 50 with HTLV-1-associated myelopathy (HAM/TSP). This chain connects TRBV27 to TRBJ1-1, with a possible D match to TRBD1 (5 bases). Sequenced material: PBMCs. The CDR3 DNA reads as TGTGCCAGCAGTTTGGCTGGCAGGGCCGAAAAAGCTTTCTTT. It yields the protein CASSLAGRAEKAFF.